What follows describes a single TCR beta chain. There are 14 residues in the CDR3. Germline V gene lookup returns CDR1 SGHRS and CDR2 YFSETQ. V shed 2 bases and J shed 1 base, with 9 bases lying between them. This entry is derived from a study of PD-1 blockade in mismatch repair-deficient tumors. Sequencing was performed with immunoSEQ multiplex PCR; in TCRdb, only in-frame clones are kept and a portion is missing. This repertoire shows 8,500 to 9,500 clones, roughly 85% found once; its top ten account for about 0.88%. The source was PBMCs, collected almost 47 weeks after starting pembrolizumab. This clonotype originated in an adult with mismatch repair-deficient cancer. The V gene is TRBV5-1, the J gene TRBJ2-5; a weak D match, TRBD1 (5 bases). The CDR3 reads CASSFGATQETQYF. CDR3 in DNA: TGCGCCAGCAGCTTTGGGGCTACCCAAGAGACCCAGTACTTC.